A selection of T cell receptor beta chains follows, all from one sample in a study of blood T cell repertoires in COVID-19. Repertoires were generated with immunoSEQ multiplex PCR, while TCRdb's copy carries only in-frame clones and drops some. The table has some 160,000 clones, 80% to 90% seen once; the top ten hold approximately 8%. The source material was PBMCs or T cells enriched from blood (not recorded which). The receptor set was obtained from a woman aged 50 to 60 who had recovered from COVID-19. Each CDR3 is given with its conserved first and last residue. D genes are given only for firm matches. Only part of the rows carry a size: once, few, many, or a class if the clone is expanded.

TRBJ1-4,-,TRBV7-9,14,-,TGTGCCAGCAGCTTAGCGCAGGAGGGTGCAAAACTGTTTTTT,CASSLAQEGAKLFF
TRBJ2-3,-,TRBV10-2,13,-,TGCGCCAGCAGTGAAAACCGGGTGGGTACGCAGTATTTT,CASSENRVGTQYF
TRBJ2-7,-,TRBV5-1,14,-,TGCGCCAGCAGCTCTCCGGGACATACCTACGAGCAGTACTTC,CASSSPGHTYEQYF
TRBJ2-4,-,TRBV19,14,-,TGTGCCAGTAGTAACCCAGGGCCCAAAAACATTCAGTACTTC,CASSNPGPKNIQYF
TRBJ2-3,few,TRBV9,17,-,TGTGCCAGCAGCGTAGGAGTGCTAACCTCTAGCACAGATACGCAGTATTTT,CASSVGVLTSSTDTQYF
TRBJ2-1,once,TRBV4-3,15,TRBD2,TGCGCCAGCAGCCAAGAGCGGGGGGGCCGCAATGAGCAGTTCTTC,CASSQERGGRNEQFF
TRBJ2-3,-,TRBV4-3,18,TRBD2,TGCGCCAGCAGCCAAGACGGCACAGCGGGACGGCTTTCCGATACGCAGTATTTT,CASSQDGTAGRLSDTQYF
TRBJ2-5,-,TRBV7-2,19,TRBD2,TGTGCCAGCAGCTCCTTAGCCCGGACTAGCGGGGGGGCTAAGGAGACCCAGTACTTC,CASSSLARTSGGAKETQYF
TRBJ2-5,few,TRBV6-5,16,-,TGTGCCAGCAGTTACTCGGGTCTACTAGGGAGGGAGACCCAGTACTTC,CASSYSGLLGRETQYF
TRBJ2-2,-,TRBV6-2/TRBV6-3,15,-,TGTGCCAGCAGTCACCTTCAGACGAACACCGGGGAGCTGTTTTTT,CASSHLQTNTGELFF
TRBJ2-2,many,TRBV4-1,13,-,TGCGCCAGCAGCCAGAGTCAGGGCGGGGAGCTGTTTTTT,CASSQSQGGELFF
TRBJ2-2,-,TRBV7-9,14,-,TGTGCCAGCAGCTTAGGTCAGGGCACCGGGGAGCTGTTTTTT,CASSLGQGTGELFF
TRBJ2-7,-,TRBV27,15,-,TGTGCCAGCGTTGGGTGGGACAAGAGCTCCTACGAGCAGTACTTC,CASVGWDKSSYEQYF
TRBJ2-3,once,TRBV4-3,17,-,TGCGCCAGCAGCCAAGATGTATGGGCAGTGAGCACAGATACGCAGTATTTT,CASSQDVWAVSTDTQYF
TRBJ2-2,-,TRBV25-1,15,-,TGTGCCAGCAGTGATGGAAAGGGGCAGATAGGGGAGCTGTTTTTT,CASSDGKGQIGELFF
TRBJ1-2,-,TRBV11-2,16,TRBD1,TGTGCCAGCAGCCGGACCCGACAGGGGGCGATGGGTGGCTACACCTTC,CASSRTRQGAMGGYTF
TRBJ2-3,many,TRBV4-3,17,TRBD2,TGCGCCAGCAGCCAAGATAGCAGGACTAGAAGCACAGATACGCAGTATTTT,CASSQDSRTRSTDTQYF
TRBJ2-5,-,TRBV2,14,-,TGTGCCAGCAGTGTTCTCTATACCCAAGAGACCCAGTACTTC,CASSVLYTQETQYF
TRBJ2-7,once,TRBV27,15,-,TGTGCCAGCATGGGCGGGGGCGCCCAGAGCTACGAGCAGTACTTC,CASMGGGAQSYEQYF
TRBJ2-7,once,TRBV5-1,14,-,TGCGCCAGCAGCTTGGAAGGGGCGGCCCACGAGCAGTACTTC,CASSLEGAAHEQYF
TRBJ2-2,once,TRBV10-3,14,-,TGTGCCATCAGCCCCGGTGCGGACACCGGGGAGCTGTTTTTT,CAISPGADTGELFF
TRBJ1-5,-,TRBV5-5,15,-,TGTGCCAGCAGCTTGGCTCGAGGGAGCAATCAGCCCCAGCATTTT,CASSLARGSNQPQHF
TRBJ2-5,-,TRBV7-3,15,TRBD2,TGTGCCAGCAGCCCTGCGGGGGGCCCCCAAGAGACCCAGTACTTC,CASSPAGGPQETQYF
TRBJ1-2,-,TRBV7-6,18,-,TGTGCCAGCAGCTTAGAGGCAGGGCACGTAACCTCTGACTATGGCTACACCTTC,CASSLEAGHVTSDYGYTF
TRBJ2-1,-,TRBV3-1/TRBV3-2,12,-,TGTGCCAGCAGCCATAGACTAGGAGGAGTTTTCTTC,CASSHRLGGVFF
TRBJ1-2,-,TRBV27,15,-,TGTGCCAGCTCCCCTAGGACCCCGGGGGATTATGGCTACACCTTC,CASSPRTPGDYGYTF
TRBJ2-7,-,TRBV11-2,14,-,TGTGCCAGCAGCTTAGTAGGGGGCTCCTACGAGCAGTACTTC,CASSLVGGSYEQYF
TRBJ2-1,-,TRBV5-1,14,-,TGCGCCAGCAGCCCAGTATTACAGGGCGGTGAGCAGTTCTTC,CASSPVLQGGEQFF
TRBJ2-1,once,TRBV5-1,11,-,TGCGCCAGCAGCGAGAACAATGAGCAGTTCTTC,CASSENNEQFF
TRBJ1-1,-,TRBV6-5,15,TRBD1,TGTGCCAGCAGCCCCAGGGACAGGGGGAACACTGAAGCTTTCTTT,CASSPRDRGNTEAFF
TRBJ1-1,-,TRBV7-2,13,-,TGTGCCAGCAGCTTAGGGGCCAGTGTCGAAGCTTTCTTT,CASSLGASVEAFF
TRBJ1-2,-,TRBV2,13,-,TGTGCCAGCAGTGAAGCGCGGGGCGACATCCACACCTTC,CASSEARGDIHTF
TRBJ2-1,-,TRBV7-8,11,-,TGTGCCAGCAGCCTCGGGGATGAGCAGTTCTTC,CASSLGDEQFF
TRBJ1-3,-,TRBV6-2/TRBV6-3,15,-,TGTGCCAGCAGCCGCAGTCACCTCTCTGGAAACACCATATATTTT,CASSRSHLSGNTIYF
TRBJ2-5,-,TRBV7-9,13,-,TGTGCCAGCAGGGGAGCGGGCCAAGAGACCCAGTACTTC,CASRGAGQETQYF
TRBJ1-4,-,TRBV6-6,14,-,TGTGCCAGCAAGGAAGGGAGGGGAAATGAAAAACTGTTTTTT,CASKEGRGNEKLFF
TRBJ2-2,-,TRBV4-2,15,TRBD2,TGTGCCAGCAGCCAACTGGGACTAGACTTCCGGGAGCTGTTTTTT,CASSQLGLDFRELFF
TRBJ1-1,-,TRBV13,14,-,TGTGCCAGCAGCTATCGGGATCTAAGAACTGAAGCTTTCTTT,CASSYRDLRTEAFF
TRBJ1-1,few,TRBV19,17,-,TGTGCCAGTATAGACGGGGGTCGGCGGGGGATGAACACTGAAGCTTTCTTT,CASIDGGRRGMNTEAFF
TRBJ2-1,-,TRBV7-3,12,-,TGTGCCAGCAGCTTCCGTGCAGGGCACAAGTTCTTC,CASSFRAGHKFF
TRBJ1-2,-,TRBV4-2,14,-,TGTGCCAGCAGCCAAGTCCAGGGGAACTATGGCTACACCTTC,CASSQVQGNYGYTF
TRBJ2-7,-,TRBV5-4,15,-,TGTGCCAGCAGCTCGTCCGGGACAAGAACCTACGAGCAGTACTTC,CASSSSGTRTYEQYF
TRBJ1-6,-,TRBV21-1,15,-,TGTGCCAGCAGCCTAAACCGGGACAGTATTACACCCCTCCACTTT,CASSLNRDSITPLHF
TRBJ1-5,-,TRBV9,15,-,TGTGCCAGCAGCGTAGGAGGATCGGGGAATCAGCCCCAGCATTTT,CASSVGGSGNQPQHF
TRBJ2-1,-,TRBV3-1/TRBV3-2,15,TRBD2,TGTGCCAGCAGACCGAGACTAGCGGGGAACAATGAGCAGTTCTTC,CASRPRLAGNNEQFF
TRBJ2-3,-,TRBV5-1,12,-,TGCGCCAGCAGCTTGACAGCAGATACGCAGTATTTT,CASSLTADTQYF
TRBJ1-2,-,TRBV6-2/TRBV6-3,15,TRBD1,TGTGCCAGCAGTCTGGACAGGGCGGTTCTCGGTGGCTACACCTTC,CASSLDRAVLGGYTF
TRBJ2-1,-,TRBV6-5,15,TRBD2,TGTGCCAGCAGCCCGGGACTACCTACCTACAATGAGCAGTTCTTC,CASSPGLPTYNEQFF
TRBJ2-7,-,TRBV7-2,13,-,TGTGCCAGCAGCCTTAATCAGAGGGCTACACAGTACTTC,CASSLNQRATQYF
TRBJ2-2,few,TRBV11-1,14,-,TGTGCCAGCAGCTTCACGGGAGCCGGCGGGGAGCTGTTTTTT,CASSFTGAGGELFF
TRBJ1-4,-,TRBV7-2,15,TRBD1,TGTGCCAGCAGCCTGGGGGGGACAGGGTACGAAAAACTGTTTTTT,CASSLGGTGYEKLFF
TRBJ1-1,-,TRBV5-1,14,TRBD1,TGCGCCAGCAGCTTGGCCAGGGGGACCACTGAAGCTTTCTTT,CASSLARGTTEAFF